The entry below gives a single TCR beta chain sequence along with its context. The target antigen is unknown. The data belong to a study of T cell repertoires in cytomegalovirus infection. About the study: Indicated by public TCR beta signatures were CMV infection and matching HLA type. The study, taken as a whole, reports: The ex vivo response was dominated by HLA-C-restricted CMV-specific TCR beta clonotypes. CMV carriers with the relevant HLA were identified by cumulative public TCR beta family frequency.

Trimming pared 8 bases from V and 6 bases from J, leaving 13 bases between. This CDR3 is built from 12 residues. From germline, CDR1 is KGHDR and CDR2 SFDVKD. TCRdb independently ran MiXCR on the reads; one entry per CDR3 protein. The table shows roughly 230,000 distinct CDR3 sequences, with around 15% occurring only once. The chain combines TRBV24-1 with TRBJ2-7, with unresolved D. Sequencing used CD8+ T cells from PBMCs. The TCR sequence derives from a human donor in good health (CMV status not recorded). Some clones in this sample may be carry-over from other donors' samples. This CDR3 is CATMDVKGEQYF. The DNA for the CDR3 is TGTGCCACCATGGACGTGAAGGGCGAGCAGTACTTC.